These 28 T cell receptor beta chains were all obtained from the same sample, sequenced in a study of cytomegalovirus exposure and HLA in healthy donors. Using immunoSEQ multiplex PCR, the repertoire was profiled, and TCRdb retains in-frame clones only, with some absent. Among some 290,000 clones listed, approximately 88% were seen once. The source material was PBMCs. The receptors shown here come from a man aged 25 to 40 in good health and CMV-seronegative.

CDR3 sequence reads: CASSEYVMAGNTEAFF. As DNA, the CDR3 is TGTGCCAGCAGTGAATACGTAATGGCGGGGAACACTGAAGCTTTCTTT. This sequence joins TRBV25-1 and TRBJ1-1, with D unresolved. Germline CDR1 and CDR2: MGHDK and SYGVNS. This CDR3 is 16 amino acids long. Trimming took off 0 bases at V and 1 base at J, with 12 bases between the two ends.

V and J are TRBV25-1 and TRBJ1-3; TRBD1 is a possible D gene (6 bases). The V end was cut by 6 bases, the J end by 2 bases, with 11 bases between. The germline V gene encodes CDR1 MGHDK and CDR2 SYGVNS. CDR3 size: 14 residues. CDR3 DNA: TGTGCCAGCAGCTATACAGGGACTGGAAACACCATATATTTT. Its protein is CASSYTGTGNTIYF.

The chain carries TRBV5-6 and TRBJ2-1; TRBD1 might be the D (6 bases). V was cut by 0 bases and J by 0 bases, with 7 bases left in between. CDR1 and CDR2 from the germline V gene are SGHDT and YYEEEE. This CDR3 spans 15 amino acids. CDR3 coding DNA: TGTGCCAGCAGCTTGGAGGGGGTCTCCTACAATGAGCAGTTCTTC. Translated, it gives CASSLEGVSYNEQFF.

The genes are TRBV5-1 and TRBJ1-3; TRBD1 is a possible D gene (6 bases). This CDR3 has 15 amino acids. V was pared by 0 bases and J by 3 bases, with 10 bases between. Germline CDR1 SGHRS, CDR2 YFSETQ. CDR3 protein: CASSLAGGNGNTIYF. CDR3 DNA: TGCGCCAGCAGCTTGGCGGGGGGCAATGGAAACACCATATATTTT.

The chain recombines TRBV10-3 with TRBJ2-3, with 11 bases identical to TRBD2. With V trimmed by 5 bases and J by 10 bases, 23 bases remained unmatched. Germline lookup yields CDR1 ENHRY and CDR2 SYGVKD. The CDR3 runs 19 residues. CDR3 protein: CAISLRLPTSGDYGEAQYF. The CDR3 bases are TGTGCCATCAGTCTAAGGTTGCCGACTAGCGGGGATTACGGGGAGGCGCAGTATTTT.

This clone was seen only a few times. This CDR3 is CASSLNRGYEQYF. Here the CDR3 DNA reads TGTGCCAGCAGCTTAAATAGGGGCTACGAGCAGTACTTC. The chain joins TRBV7-7 to TRBJ2-7; D perhaps matches TRBD1 (5 bases). V was pared by 2 bases and J by 3 bases, with 8 bases between. Germline V lookup: CDR1 SSHAT, CDR2 FNYEAQ (reference sequence). The CDR3 extends over 13 amino acids.

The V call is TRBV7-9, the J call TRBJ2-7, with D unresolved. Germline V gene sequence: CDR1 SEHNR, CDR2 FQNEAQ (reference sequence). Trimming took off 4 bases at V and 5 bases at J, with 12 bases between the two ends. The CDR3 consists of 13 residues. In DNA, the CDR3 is TGTGCCAGCAGCTCGGTAATTAGTGACGAGCAGTACTTC. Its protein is CASSSVISDEQYF.

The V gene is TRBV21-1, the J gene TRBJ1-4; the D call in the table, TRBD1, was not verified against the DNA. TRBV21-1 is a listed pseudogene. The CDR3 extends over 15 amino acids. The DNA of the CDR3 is TGTGCCAACACCCGGGACAGGGAAGGTAATGAAAAACTGTTTTTT. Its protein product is CANTRDREGNEKLFF.

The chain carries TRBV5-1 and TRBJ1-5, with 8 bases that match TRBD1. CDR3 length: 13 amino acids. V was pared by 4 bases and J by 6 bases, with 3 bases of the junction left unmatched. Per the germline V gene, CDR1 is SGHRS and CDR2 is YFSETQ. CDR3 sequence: CASSMTGVQPQHF. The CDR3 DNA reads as TGCGCCAGCAGCATGACAGGGGTTCAGCCCCAGCATTTT.

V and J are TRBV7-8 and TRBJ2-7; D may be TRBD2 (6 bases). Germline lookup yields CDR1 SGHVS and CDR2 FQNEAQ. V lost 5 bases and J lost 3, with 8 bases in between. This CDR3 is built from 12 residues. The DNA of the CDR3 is TGTGCCAGCAGCCCGGGAGACTACGAGCAGTACTTC. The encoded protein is CASSPGDYEQYF.

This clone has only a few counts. For the CDR3, the DNA is TGTGCCAGCTCACCCTCAGGGGAATCCGGGGAGCTGTTTTTT. It translates to CASSPSGESGELFF. The chain combines TRBV18 with TRBJ2-2; possible D gene TRBD1, 6 bases. The CDR3 runs 14 residues. Germline-derived CDR1 and CDR2 are KGHSH and LQKENI. V gave up 3 bases and J gave up 6 bases, with 11 bases separating them.

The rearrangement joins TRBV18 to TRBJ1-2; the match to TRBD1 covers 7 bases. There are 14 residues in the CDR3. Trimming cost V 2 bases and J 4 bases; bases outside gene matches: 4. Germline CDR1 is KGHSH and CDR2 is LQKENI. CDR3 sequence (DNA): TGTGCCAGCTCACCAGGACAGGAGCCCTATGGCTACACCTTC. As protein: CASSPGQEPYGYTF.

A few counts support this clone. This CDR3 is CASSPGGQASSYEQYF. CDR3 coding DNA: TGTGCCAGCAGCCCCGGGGGACAGGCGAGCTCCTACGAGCAGTACTTC. The chain employs TRBV7-9 and TRBJ2-7, with 8 bases matching TRBD1. After removal of 5 bases from V and 0 bases from J, the junction contained 9 bases not matched to a gene. The CDR3 length is 16 residues. Germline values: CDR1 SEHNR, CDR2 FQNEAQ (reference sequence). Full variable domain (missing parts from reference TRBV7-9 and TRBJ2-7): DTGVSQNPRHKITKRGQNVTFRCDPISEHNRLYWYRQTLGQGPEFLTYFQNEAQLEKSRLLSDRFSAERPKGSFSTLEIQRTEQGDSAMYLCASSPGGQASSYEQYFGPGTRLTVT.

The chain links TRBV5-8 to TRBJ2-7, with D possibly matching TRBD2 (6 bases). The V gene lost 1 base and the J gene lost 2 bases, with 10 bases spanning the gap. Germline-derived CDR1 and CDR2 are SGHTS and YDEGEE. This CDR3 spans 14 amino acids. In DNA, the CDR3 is TGTGCCAGCAGCTTGCCTGGAGGGCCCTACGAGCAGTACTTC. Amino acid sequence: CASSLPGGPYEQYF.

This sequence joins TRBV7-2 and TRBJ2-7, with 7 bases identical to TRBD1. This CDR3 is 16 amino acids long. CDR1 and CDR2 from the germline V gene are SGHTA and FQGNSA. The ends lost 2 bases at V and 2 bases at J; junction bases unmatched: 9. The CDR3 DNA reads TGTGCCAGCAGCTTAAGTCTGCTCCAGGGGGCCTACGAGCAGTACTTC. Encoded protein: CASSLSLLQGAYEQYF.

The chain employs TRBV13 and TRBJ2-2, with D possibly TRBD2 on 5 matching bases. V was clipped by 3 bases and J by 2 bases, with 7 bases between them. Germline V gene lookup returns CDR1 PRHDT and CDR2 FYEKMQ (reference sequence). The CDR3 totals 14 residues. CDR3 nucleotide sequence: TGTGCCAGCAGCTTTGGGAGAAACACCGGGGAGCTGTTTTTT. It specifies CASSFGRNTGELFF.

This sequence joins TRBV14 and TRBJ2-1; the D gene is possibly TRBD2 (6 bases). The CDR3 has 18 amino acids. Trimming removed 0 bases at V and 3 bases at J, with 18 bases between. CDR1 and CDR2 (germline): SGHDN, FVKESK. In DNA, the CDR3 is TGTGCCAGCAGCCAAGATAGGTGGGAGGAAACTTTCTACAATGAGCAGTTCTTC. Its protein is CASSQDRWEETFYNEQFF.

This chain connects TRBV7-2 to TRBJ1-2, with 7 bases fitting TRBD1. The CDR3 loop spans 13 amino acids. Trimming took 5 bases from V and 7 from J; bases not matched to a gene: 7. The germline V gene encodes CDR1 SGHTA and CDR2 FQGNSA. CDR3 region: CASSPGGMSGYTF. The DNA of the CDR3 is TGTGCCAGCAGCCCAGGGGGGATGAGTGGCTACACCTTC.

CDR3 loop: CASSPGQGAGYTF. Written as DNA, the CDR3 is TGTGCCAGCAGCCCGGGACAGGGGGCGGGCTACACCTTC. This rearrangement joins TRBV7-9 to TRBJ1-2, with 12 bases matching TRBD1. Germline lookup yields CDR1 SEHNR and CDR2 FQNEAQ (reference sequence). The CDR3 extends over 13 amino acids. The V and J ends lost 5 bases and 8 bases, in that order; junction bases with no gene match: 3.

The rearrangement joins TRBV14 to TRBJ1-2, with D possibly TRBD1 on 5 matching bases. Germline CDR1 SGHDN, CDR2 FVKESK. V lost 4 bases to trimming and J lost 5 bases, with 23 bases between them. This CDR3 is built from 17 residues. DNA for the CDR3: TGTGCCAGCAGCCCCAACGACCCGCGACAGCTTGAATATGGCTACACCTTC. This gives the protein CASSPNDPRQLEYGYTF.

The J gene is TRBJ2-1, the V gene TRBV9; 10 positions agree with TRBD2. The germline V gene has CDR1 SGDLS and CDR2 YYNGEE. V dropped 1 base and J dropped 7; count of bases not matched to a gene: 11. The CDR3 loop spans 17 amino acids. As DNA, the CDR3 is TGTGCCAGCAGCGTATCCAGCGGGGGGGCCTCGGGGAATGAGCAGTTCTTC. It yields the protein CASSVSSGGASGNEQFF.

CDR3 DNA: TGCGCCAGCAGCTTGAATCCTAGCCGTTACAATGAGCAGTTCTTC. Translated, it gives CASSLNPSRYNEQFF. This chain connects TRBV5-1 to TRBJ2-1; perhaps TRBD2 as D (5 bases). CDR1 SGHRS and CDR2 YFSETQ come from the germline V gene. The CDR3 consists of 15 residues. V dropped 1 base and J dropped 4 bases, with 12 bases sitting between them. Complete variable domain (other parts from reference TRBV5-1 and TRBJ2-1): KAGVTQTPRYLIKTRGQQVTLSCSPISGHRSVSWYQQTPGQGLQFLFEYFSETQRNKGNFPGRFSGRQFSNSRSEMNVSTLELGDSALYLCASSLNPSRYNEQFFGPGTRLTVL.

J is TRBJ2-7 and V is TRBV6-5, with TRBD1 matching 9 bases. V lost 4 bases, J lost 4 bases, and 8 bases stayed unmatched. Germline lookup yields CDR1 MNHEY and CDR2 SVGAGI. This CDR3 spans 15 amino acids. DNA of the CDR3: TGTGCCAGCAGTTCCGGGACAGGGATTCAGTACGAGCAGTACTTC. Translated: CASSSGTGIQYEQYF.

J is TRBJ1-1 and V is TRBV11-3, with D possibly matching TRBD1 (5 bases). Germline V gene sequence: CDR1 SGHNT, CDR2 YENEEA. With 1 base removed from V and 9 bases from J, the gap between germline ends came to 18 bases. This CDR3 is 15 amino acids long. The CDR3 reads CASSLGFGGDLKAFF. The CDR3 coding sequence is TGTGCCAGCAGCTTAGGATTCGGTGGGGACTTGAAAGCTTTCTTT. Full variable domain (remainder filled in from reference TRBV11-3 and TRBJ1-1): EAGVVQSPRYKIIEKKQPVAFWCNPISGHNTLYWYLQNLGQGPELLIRYENEEAVDDSQLPKDRFSAERLKGVDSTLKIQPAELGDSAVYLCASSLGFGGDLKAFFGQGTRLTVV.

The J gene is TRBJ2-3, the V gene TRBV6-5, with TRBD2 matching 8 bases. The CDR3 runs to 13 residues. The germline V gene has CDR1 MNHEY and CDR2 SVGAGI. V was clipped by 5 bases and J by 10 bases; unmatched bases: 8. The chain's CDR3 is CASSTGLASAQYF. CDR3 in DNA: TGTGCCAGCAGTACCGGACTAGCTTCGGCGCAGTATTTT.

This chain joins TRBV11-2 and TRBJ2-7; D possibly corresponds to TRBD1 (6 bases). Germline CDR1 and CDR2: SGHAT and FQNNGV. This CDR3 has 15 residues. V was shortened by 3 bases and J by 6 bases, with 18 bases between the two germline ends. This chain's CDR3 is CASSFRGTTIGEQYF. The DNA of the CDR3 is TGTGCCAGCAGCTTTAGGGGGACGACAATAGGCGAGCAGTACTTC.

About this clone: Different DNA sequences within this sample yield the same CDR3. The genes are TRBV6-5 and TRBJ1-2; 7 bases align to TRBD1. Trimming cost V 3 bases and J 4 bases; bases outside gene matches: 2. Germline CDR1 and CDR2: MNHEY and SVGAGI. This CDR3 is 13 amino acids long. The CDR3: CASSYRDSYGYTF. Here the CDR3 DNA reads TGTGCCAGCAGTTATCGGGACAGCTATGGCTACACCTTC.

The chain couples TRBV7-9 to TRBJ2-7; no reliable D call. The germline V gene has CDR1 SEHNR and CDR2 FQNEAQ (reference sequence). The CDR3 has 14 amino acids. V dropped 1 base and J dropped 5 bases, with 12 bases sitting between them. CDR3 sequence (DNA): TGTGCCAGCAGCTTAGGCACCGGGTTTGACGAGCAGTACTTC. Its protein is CASSLGTGFDEQYF.